Included here is one T cell receptor (beta chain) sequence, with context. Participant ages covered roughly 18 to 89 years across approximately 25 US areas. This specimen comes from a study of blood T cell repertoires in COVID-19. The wider study: Samples taken during acute and convalescent COVID-19 were collected in the United States, Italy and Spain. T cells, B-cell-depleted T cells, or PBMCs supplied cDNA or gDNA.

Here immunoSEQ multiplex PCR was the method, and the copy in TCRdb shows in-frame clones only, minus some. The repertoire holds a few hundred thousand clones, roughly 85% seen once, with under 2.5% in the top ten. The V end lost 4 bases, the J end lost 7 bases, and 5 bases lay between the germline ends. The CDR3 runs 11 residues. Germline assignment: CDR1 MGHDK and CDR2 SYGVNS. This receptor was obtained from a woman aged 45 to 65 who had recovered from COVID-19. The chain uses TRBV25-1 and TRBJ2-1; D is undetermined. Material: PBMCs or T cells enriched from blood (not recorded which). The DNA of the CDR3 is TGTGCCAGCAGTGTTTATAATGAGCAGTTCTTC. It encodes CASSVYNEQFF.